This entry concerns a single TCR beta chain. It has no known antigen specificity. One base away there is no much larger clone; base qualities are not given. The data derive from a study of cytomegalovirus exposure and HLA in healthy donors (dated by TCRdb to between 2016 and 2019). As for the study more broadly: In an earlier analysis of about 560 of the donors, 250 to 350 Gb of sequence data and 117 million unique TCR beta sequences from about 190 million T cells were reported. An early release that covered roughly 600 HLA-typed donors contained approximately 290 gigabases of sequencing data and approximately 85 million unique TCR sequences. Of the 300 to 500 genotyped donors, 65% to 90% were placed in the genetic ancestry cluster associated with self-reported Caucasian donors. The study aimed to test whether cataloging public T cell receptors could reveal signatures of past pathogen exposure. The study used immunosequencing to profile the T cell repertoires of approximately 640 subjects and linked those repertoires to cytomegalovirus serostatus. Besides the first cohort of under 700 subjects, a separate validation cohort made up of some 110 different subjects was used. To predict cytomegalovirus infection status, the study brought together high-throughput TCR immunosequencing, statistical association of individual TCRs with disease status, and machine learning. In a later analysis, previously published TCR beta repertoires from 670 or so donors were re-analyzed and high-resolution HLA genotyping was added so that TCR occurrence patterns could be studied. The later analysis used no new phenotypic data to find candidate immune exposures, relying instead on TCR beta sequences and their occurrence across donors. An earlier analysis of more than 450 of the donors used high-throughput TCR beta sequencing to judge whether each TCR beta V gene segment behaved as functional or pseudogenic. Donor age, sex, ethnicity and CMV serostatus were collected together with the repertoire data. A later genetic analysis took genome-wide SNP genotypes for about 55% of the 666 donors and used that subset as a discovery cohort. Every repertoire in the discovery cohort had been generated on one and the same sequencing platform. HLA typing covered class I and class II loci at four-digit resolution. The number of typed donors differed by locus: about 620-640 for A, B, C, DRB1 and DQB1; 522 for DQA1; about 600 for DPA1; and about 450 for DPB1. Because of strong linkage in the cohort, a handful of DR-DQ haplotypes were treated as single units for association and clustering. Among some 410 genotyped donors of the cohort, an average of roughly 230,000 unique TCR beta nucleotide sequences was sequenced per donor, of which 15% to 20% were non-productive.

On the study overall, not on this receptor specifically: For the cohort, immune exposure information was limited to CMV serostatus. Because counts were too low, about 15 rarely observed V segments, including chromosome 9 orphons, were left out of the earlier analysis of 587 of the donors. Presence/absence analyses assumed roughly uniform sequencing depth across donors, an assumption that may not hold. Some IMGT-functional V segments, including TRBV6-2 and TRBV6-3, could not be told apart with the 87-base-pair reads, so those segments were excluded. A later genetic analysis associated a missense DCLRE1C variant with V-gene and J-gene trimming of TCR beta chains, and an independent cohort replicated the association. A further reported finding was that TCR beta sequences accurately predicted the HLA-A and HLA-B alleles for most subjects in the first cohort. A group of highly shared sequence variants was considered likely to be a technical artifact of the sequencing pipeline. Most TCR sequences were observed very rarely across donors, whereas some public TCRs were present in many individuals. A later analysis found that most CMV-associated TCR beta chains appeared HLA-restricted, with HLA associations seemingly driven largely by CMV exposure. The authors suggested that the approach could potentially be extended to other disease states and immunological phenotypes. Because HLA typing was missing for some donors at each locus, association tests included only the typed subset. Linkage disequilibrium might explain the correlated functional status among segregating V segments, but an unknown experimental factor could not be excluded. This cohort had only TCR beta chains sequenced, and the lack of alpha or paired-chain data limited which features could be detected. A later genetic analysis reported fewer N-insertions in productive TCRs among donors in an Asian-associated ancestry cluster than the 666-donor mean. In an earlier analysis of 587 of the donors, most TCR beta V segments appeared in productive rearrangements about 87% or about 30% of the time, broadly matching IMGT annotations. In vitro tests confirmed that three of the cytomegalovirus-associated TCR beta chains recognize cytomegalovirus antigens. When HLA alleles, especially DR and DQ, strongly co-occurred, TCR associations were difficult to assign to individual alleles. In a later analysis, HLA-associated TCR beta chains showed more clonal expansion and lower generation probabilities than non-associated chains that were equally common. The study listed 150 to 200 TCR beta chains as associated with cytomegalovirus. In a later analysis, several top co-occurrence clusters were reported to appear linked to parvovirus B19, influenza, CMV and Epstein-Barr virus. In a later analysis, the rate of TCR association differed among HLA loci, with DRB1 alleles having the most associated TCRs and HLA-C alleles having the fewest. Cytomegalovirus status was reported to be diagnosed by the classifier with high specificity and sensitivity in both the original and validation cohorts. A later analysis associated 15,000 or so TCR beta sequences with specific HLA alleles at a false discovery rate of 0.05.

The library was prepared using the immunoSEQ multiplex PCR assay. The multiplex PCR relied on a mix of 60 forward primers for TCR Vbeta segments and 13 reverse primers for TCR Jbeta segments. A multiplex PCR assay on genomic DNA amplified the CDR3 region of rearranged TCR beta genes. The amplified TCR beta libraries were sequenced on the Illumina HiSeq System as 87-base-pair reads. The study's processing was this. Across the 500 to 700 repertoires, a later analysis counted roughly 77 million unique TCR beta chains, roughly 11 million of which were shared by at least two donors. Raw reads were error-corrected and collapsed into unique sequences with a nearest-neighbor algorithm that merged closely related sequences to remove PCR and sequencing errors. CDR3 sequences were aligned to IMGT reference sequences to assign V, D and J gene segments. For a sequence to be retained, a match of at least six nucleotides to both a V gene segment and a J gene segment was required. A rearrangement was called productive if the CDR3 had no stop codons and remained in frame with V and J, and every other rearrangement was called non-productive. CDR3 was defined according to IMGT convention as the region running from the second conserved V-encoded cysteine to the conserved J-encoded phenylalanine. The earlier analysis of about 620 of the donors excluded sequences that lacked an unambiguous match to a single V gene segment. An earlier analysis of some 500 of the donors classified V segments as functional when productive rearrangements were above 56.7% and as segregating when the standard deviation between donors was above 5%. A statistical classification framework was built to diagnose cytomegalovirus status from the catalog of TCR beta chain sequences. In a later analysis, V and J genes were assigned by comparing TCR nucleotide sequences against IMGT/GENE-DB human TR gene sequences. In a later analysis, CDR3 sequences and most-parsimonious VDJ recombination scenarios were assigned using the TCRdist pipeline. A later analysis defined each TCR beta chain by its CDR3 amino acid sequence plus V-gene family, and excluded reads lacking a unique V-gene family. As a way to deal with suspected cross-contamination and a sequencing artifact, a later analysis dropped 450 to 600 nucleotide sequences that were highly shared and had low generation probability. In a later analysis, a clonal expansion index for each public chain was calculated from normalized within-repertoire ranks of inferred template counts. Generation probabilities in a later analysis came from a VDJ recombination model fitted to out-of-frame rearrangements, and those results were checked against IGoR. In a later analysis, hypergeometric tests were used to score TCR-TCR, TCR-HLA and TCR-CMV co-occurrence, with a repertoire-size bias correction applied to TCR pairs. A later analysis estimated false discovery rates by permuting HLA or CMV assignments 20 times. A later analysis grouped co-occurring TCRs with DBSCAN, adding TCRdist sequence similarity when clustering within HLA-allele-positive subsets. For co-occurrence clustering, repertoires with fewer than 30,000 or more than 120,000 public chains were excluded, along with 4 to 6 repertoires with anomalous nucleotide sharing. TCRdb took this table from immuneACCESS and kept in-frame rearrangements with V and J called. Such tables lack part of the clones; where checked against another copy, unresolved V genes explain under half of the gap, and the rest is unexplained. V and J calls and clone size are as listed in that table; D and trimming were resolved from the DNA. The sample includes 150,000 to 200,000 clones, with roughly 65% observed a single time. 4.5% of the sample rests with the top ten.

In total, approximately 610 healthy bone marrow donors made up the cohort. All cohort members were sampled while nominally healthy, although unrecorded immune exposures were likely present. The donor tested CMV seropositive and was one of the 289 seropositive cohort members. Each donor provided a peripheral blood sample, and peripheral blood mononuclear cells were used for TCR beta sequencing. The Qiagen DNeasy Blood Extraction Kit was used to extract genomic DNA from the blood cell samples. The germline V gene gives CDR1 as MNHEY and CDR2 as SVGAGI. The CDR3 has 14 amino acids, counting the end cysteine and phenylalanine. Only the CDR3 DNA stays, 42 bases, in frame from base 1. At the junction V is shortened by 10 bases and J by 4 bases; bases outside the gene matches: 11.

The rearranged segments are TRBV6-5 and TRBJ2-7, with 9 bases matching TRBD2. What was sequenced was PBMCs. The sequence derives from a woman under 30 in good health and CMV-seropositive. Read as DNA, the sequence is TGTGCCATCGCCGCCCTAGCGGGATCTTACGAGCAGTACTTC. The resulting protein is CAIAALAGSYEQYF.